This is a list of T cell receptor beta chains from one sample in a study of T cells in tuberculosis. Measured with immunoSEQ multiplex PCR; TCRdb has only the in-frame clones, and not every one. This sample yields about 5,500 clones, of which roughly 97% are seen a single time; approximately 10% belongs to the top ten. Specimen: PBMCs, collected at tuberculosis diagnosis. The receptors originated from an adult with tuberculosis. CDR3s include the opening cysteine and the closing phenylalanine or tryptophan. Each record gives: D gene, J gene, V gene, clone size, CDR3 DNA, CDR3 protein. The D gene is left open where the match is weak. Clone size is shown for a subset of rows, as once, few, many or a class of expanded clone.

D: TRBD1; J: TRBJ2-7; V: TRBV7-2; size: -; DNA: TGTGCCAGCAGCTTAGAGGGGGCGCGTTCCTACGAGCAGTACTTC; CDR3: CASSLEGARSYEQYF
D: -; J: TRBJ1-2; V: TRBV27; size: once; DNA: TGTGCCAGCAGTTCGGCGGATTACTATGGCTACACCTTC; CDR3: CASSSADYYGYTF
D: TRBD2; J: TRBJ2-7; V: TRBV19; size: -; DNA: TGTGCCAGTAGTGTACGGGTCGCCTTTCGCGCTAGCGGGAGGCTAACCTACGAGCAGTACTTC; CDR3: CASSVRVAFRASGRLTYEQYF
D: -; J: TRBJ2-2; V: TRBV2; size: -; DNA: TGTGCCAGCAGGGGCGACGAGTCCGGGGAGCTGTTTTTT; CDR3: CASRGDESGELFF
D: -; J: TRBJ2-7; V: TRBV11-2; size: -; DNA: TGTGCCAGCAGCCCCCCCTCGGGCTACGAGCAGTACTTC; CDR3: CASSPPSGYEQYF
D: -; J: TRBJ2-1; V: TRBV7-6; size: -; DNA: TGTGCCAGCAGCTTACAACTAGCCTCCTACAATGAGCAGTTCTTC; CDR3: CASSLQLASYNEQFF
D: -; J: TRBJ1-1; V: TRBV6-6; size: once; DNA: TGTGCCAGCAGTTACATGGGGCACGCCGAAAACGAAGCTTTCTTT; CDR3: CASSYMGHAENEAFF
D: -; J: TRBJ2-1; V: TRBV2; size: -; DNA: TGTGCCAGCCTCACCGGGACTGGGGTATTGGAGCAGTTCTTC; CDR3: CASLTGTGVLEQFF
D: TRBD1; J: TRBJ1-3; V: TRBV2; size: -; DNA: TGTGCCAGCAGGCTCGGACAGGGGGCCGGAAACACCATATATTTT; CDR3: CASRLGQGAGNTIYF
D: -; J: TRBJ2-1; V: TRBV6-5; size: -; DNA: TGTGCCAGCAGTTTACAGGGTTACAATGAGCAGTTCTTC; CDR3: CASSLQGYNEQFF
D: TRBD1; J: TRBJ2-5; V: TRBV6-6; size: -; DNA: TGTGCCAGCAGCACGACAGGGGGAGAGACCCAGTACTTC; CDR3: CASSTTGGETQYF
D: TRBD1; J: TRBJ1-6; V: TRBV7-8; size: -; DNA: TGTGCCAGCAGCAGTGACAGGGTCTCCTATAATTCACCCCTCCACTTT; CDR3: CASSSDRVSYNSPLHF
D: TRBD1; J: TRBJ1-2; V: TRBV7-8; size: -; DNA: TGTGCCAGCAGCTTAGCGGACAGGGGGCATGGCTACACCTTC; CDR3: CASSLADRGHGYTF
D: -; J: TRBJ2-5; V: TRBV7-9; size: -; DNA: TGTGCCAGCAGCCCAACAGCATCCTTAGAGACCCAGTACTTC; CDR3: CASSPTASLETQYF
D: TRBD2; J: TRBJ2-3; V: TRBV9; size: -; DNA: TGTGCCAGCAGCGCAAATAGCGGGGGGGCCGCAGATACGCAGTATTTT; CDR3: CASSANSGGAADTQYF
D: TRBD1; J: TRBJ1-2; V: TRBV6-4; size: -; DNA: TGTGCCAGCAGTGACTCCGAGGACAGGGAAGGTTATGGCTACACCTTC; CDR3: CASSDSEDREGYGYTF
D: -; J: TRBJ1-4; V: TRBV9; size: -; DNA: TGTGCCAGCCAACGAGGGCCGACTAATGAAAAACTGTTTTTT; CDR3: CASQRGPTNEKLFF
D: TRBD1; J: TRBJ1-1; V: TRBV18; size: -; DNA: TGTGCCAGCTCACCTCTCACCGGACAGGGTGGTGAAGCTTTCTTT; CDR3: CASSPLTGQGGEAFF
D: -; J: TRBJ2-5; V: TRBV7-6; size: -; DNA: TGTGCCAGCAGCCATGTCCGGGGAGAGGTAGAGACCCAGTACTTC; CDR3: CASSHVRGEVETQYF
D: TRBD2; J: TRBJ2-2; V: TRBV7-2; size: -; DNA: TGTGCCAGCAGCCTCGGACTAGCGGGGGGTTACACCGGGGAGCTGTTTTTT; CDR3: CASSLGLAGGYTGELFF
D: TRBD1; J: TRBJ1-5; V: TRBV27; size: -; DNA: TGTGCCAGCGGGTACAGGGGTATCAATCAGCCCCAGCATTTT; CDR3: CASGYRGINQPQHF
D: -; J: TRBJ2-3; V: TRBV5-6; size: -; DNA: TGTGCCAGCAGCTTGGCCGGCGTAGGGGTTGTACGAGATACGCAGTATTTT; CDR3: CASSLAGVGVVRDTQYF
D: -; J: TRBJ2-5; V: TRBV10-2; size: -; DNA: TGCGCCAGCAGTGTGTTAGAAGGGAGAGAGACCCAGTACTTC; CDR3: CASSVLEGRETQYF
D: -; J: TRBJ1-1; V: TRBV5-5; size: once; DNA: TGTGCCAGCAGCATCTCTCGCGGGATGAACACTGAAGCTTTCTTT; CDR3: CASSISRGMNTEAFF
D: TRBD1; J: TRBJ2-7; V: TRBV30; size: -; DNA: TGTGCCTGGAGTGTGGCAGGGGGCGGCTACGAGCAGTACTTC; CDR3: CAWSVAGGGYEQYF
D: -; J: TRBJ2-3; V: TRBV7-9; size: -; DNA: TGTGCCAGCCTCGCAGCCGGGGATACGCAGTATTTT; CDR3: CASLAAGDTQYF
D: TRBD1; J: TRBJ1-2; V: TRBV5-1; size: once; DNA: TGCGCCAGCAGCTTGGGTAACAGGGGCCTTAACTATGGCTACACCTTC; CDR3: CASSLGNRGLNYGYTF
D: -; J: TRBJ1-2; V: TRBV30; size: -; DNA: TGTGCCTGGAGTCAGTACGGGGGCTATGGCTACACCTTC; CDR3: CAWSQYGGYGYTF
D: TRBD2; J: TRBJ2-7; V: TRBV14; size: once; DNA: TGTGCCAGCGGGAGACTAGCGGCCACCTACGAGCAGTACTTC; CDR3: CASGRLAATYEQYF
D: TRBD2; J: TRBJ2-5; V: TRBV5-1; size: -; DNA: TGCGCCAGCAGCTTGCAAGCGGGGAGTCAAGAGACCCAGTACTTC; CDR3: CASSLQAGSQETQYF
D: -; J: TRBJ2-7; V: TRBV30; size: -; DNA: TGTGCCTGGAGCCATACAGGGAGCGAGCAGTACTTC; CDR3: CAWSHTGSEQYF
D: -; J: TRBJ2-7; V: TRBV6-6; size: -; DNA: TGTGCCAGCATGACCGAGGCAGCCTCCTACGAGCAGTACTTC; CDR3: CASMTEAASYEQYF
D: TRBD1; J: TRBJ1-2; V: TRBV27; size: -; DNA: TGTGCCAGCAGTCCGACAGGGGAGGTGGATGGCTACACCTTC; CDR3: CASSPTGEVDGYTF
D: -; J: TRBJ2-3; V: TRBV7-9; size: -; DNA: TGTGCCAGCAGCTTAGCGTCGGGATCAGATACGCAGTATTTT; CDR3: CASSLASGSDTQYF
D: TRBD1; J: TRBJ2-5; V: TRBV15; size: -; DNA: TGTGCCACCAGCGGACAGGGACAGGGGGCGAATCAGGGAGGGGCCCAGTACTTC; CDR3: CATSGQGQGANQGGAQYF
D: TRBD2; J: TRBJ2-1; V: TRBV5-6; size: once; DNA: TGTGCCAGCAGCTTAGCGGGGGCCTACAATGAGCAGTTCTTC; CDR3: CASSLAGAYNEQFF
D: TRBD1; J: TRBJ1-5; V: TRBV2; size: -; DNA: TGTGCCAGCAGTGAGGACAGGGGCAATCAGCCCCAGCATTTT; CDR3: CASSEDRGNQPQHF
D: -; J: TRBJ2-1; V: TRBV7-8; size: once; DNA: TGTGCCAGCAGCTCGCCAGGCCGGAAAAAGACCTACAATGAGCAGTTCTTC; CDR3: CASSSPGRKKTYNEQFF
D: TRBD2; J: TRBJ2-7; V: TRBV11-2; size: -; DNA: TGTGCCAGCAGCTTAGGGACTAGCGCTTACGAGCAGTACTTC; CDR3: CASSLGTSAYEQYF
D: -; J: TRBJ2-1; V: TRBV5-1; size: -; DNA: TGCGCCAGCAGCTTGACGCCAGGCTCCTACAATGAGCAGTTCTTC; CDR3: CASSLTPGSYNEQFF
D: -; J: TRBJ1-1; V: TRBV29-1; size: -; DNA: TGCAGCGTTGAAGATCAGGCACCCCCCCCCACTGAAGCTTTCTTT; CDR3: CSVEDQAPPPTEAFF
D: -; J: TRBJ1-5; V: TRBV5-5; size: -; DNA: TGTGCCAGCAGCTTGCTGGCGGGTCAGCCCCAGCATTTT; CDR3: CASSLLAGQPQHF
D: TRBD2; J: TRBJ2-1; V: TRBV6-1; size: -; DNA: TGTGCCAGCAGTGAAAGGAGCGGGGGGTACAATGAGCAGTTCTTC; CDR3: CASSERSGGYNEQFF
D: TRBD2; J: TRBJ2-5; V: TRBV19; size: -; DNA: TGTGCCAGTAGTAGAGATAGCGGGGGTCAAGAGACCCAGTACTTC; CDR3: CASSRDSGGQETQYF
D: -; J: TRBJ1-5; V: TRBV27; size: -; DNA: TGTGCCAGCAGTTTTGGGCGCAATCAGCCCCAGCATTTT; CDR3: CASSFGRNQPQHF